The rows below give T cell receptor beta chains drawn from one sample of a study of CDR3 diversity in severe acne. TCRdb called the PCR reads again in MiXCR, with one record for every CDR3 protein. The sample carries approximately 84,000 distinct CDR3 sequences, under 60% recorded once. Sequencing was performed on blood. The receptor source for this set is a male donor in good health, without acne. The CDR3 runs from the conserved cysteine through the conserved F or W. A D gene is named only where the DNA matches it firmly. Some rows have no size entry. The others give once, few or many, or a class for an expanded clone.

TRBV25-1,TRBJ2-2,.,few,TGTGCCAGCAGGCCGATTAAGGGGGGGATCGGGGAGCTGTTTTTT,CASRPIKGGIGELFF
TRBV4-1,TRBJ1-3,.,many,TGCGCCAGCAGCCGGGGGAGCTCTGGAAACACCATATATTTT,CASSRGSSGNTIYF
TRBV5-6,TRBJ1-1,.,.,TGTGCCAGCAGCTTGGATAGTGAAGGTTTCTTT,CASSLDSEGFF
TRBV29-1,TRBJ2-5,.,few,TGCAGCGCCCGAAGGACTAACCAAGAGACCCAGTACTTC,CSARRTNQETQYF
TRBV20-1,TRBJ2-7,.,.,TGCAGTGCCCCCGGGACCATCTCCGAGCAGTACTTC,CSAPGTISEQYF
TRBV7-2,TRBJ1-1,.,many,TGTGCCAGCAGCTTGCCACTAATTGCGGCTGAAGCTTTCTTT,CASSLPLIAAEAFF
TRBV15,TRBJ2-3,.,.,TGTGCCACCAGCACAGATACGCAGTATTTT,CATSTDTQYF
TRBV6-5,TRBJ1-1,.,many,TGTGCCAGCAGTGACGGCCGAGACCTCATGAACACTGAAGCTTTCTTT,CASSDGRDLMNTEAFF
TRBV12-3/TRBV12-4,TRBJ1-6,.,few,TGTGCCAGCAGTTTGCCCGATTCACCCCTCCACTTT,CASSLPDSPLHF
TRBV2,TRBJ2-5,.,medium-sized,TGTGCCAGCAGTGAAGACTACCAAGAGACCCAGTACTTC,CASSEDYQETQYF
TRBV6-5,TRBJ2-3,.,.,TGTGCCAGCAGTTATTCGGGGATTAGCACAGATACGCAGTATTTT,CASSYSGISTDTQYF
TRBV5-1,TRBJ2-7,.,.,TGCGCCAGCAGCCAAGCGGGGATTGGAGGGGGCTACGAGCAGTACTTC,CASSQAGIGGGYEQYF
TRBV9,TRBJ1-2,TRBD1,.,TGTGCCAGCAGCGTAGCGGACAGGGGGCCGGGTGGCTACACCTTC,CASSVADRGPGGYTF
TRBV5-4,TRBJ2-7,TRBD1,.,TGTGCCAGCAGCTTGGCGGGACAGGGACCTTTAGAGCAGTACTTC,CASSLAGQGPLEQYF
TRBV29-1,TRBJ1-2,TRBD1,many,TGCAGCGTTGTCTCTCTGGACAGGGCGGGCTATGGCTACACCTTC,CSVVSLDRAGYGYTF
TRBV20-1,TRBJ1-5,TRBD1,many,TGCAGTGCATTTACAGGGGGCAATCAGCCCCAGCATTTT,CSAFTGGNQPQHF
TRBV6-5,TRBJ2-7,.,many,TGTGCCAGCAGTTACTCTGGAGATGCCTCCTACGAGCAGTACTTC,CASSYSGDASYEQYF
TRBV24-1,TRBJ1-5,.,medium-sized,TGTGCCACCAGTGATCAGGGAACGGGAAATCAGCCCCAGCATTTT,CATSDQGTGNQPQHF
TRBV9,TRBJ2-1,TRBD1,many,TGTGCCAGCAGCGAGACAGGGATGGAAGTGTTCTTC,CASSETGMEVFF
TRBV11-3,TRBJ1-1,TRBD1,few,TGTGCCAGCAGTTCGAGTTCGGGACAGGAGGCTTTCTTT,CASSSSSGQEAFF
TRBV2,TRBJ1-2,.,many,TGTGCCAGCAGTGGCGAAGGGCCCAACTATGGCTACACCTTC,CASSGEGPNYGYTF
TRBV7-6,TRBJ1-6,.,few,TGTGCCAGCAGCCTAGGGGAGCCCAATTCACCCCTCCACTTT,CASSLGEPNSPLHF
TRBV30,TRBJ2-4,.,many,TGTGCCCTCCGCGGGGGCGCCTCCAAAAACATTCAGTACTTC,CALRGGASKNIQYF
TRBV10-3,TRBJ2-7,.,.,TGTGCCATCAGTGAGCGACAGGGAGGATCCTGCGAGCAGTACTTC,CAISERQGGSCEQYF
TRBV4-1,TRBJ1-6,.,.,TGCGCCAGCAGCCAAGGTGGAGGGCGAGGGAATTCACCCCTCCACTTT,CASSQGGGRGNSPLHF
TRBV24-1,TRBJ2-7,.,.,TGTGCCGCCAGTGATGGTGGTAACGACTACGAGCAGTACTTC,CAASDGGNDYEQYF
TRBV27,TRBJ2-4,.,.,TGTGCCAGCAGTGAAAGAGCGGAGGGGTACGCTAACATTCAGTACTTC,CASSERAEGYANIQYF
TRBV7-3,TRBJ2-7,.,.,TGTGCCAGCAGCTTAATAGCGTCTGGCGAGCAGTACTTC,CASSLIASGEQYF
TRBV7-9,TRBJ2-7,TRBD1,few,TGTGCCAGCAGCCCCGGACAGGGGAGAGGCGAGCAGTACTTC,CASSPGQGRGEQYF
TRBV20-1,TRBJ2-5,TRBD2,many,TGCAGTGCTAGATCTGTGGGGGGAGGGGAGACCCAGTACTTC,CSARSVGGGETQYF
TRBV19,TRBJ1-2,TRBD1,.,TGTGCCAGTACCCAGGGGACAGGGCCCCCTAACTATGGCTACACCTTC,CASTQGTGPPNYGYTF
TRBV6-5,TRBJ2-1,.,.,TGTGCCAGCAGGTACAAACGCAATGAGCAGTTCTTC,CASRYKRNEQFF
TRBV4-1,TRBJ2-3,TRBD2,once,TGCGCCAGCAGCCGACTAGCGGGAGGAAACACAGATACGCAGTATTTT,CASSRLAGGNTDTQYF
TRBV7-2,TRBJ1-2,.,.,TGTGCCAGCACCCCTCGGAGAAGCTATGGCTACACCTTC,CASTPRRSYGYTF
TRBV25-1,TRBJ1-4,.,.,TGTGCCAGCAGCTTCTCTCGTGGATTTGGAAAACTGTTTTTT,CASSFSRGFGKLFF
TRBV2,TRBJ2-7,TRBD1,few,TGTGCCAGCAGTGGACAGGGGGGCTCCTACGAGCAGTACTTC,CASSGQGGSYEQYF
TRBV20-1,TRBJ1-4,.,.,TGCAGTGCGGATGGACGGGGGTCGGTTCATGAAAAACTGTTTTTT,CSADGRGSVHEKLFF
TRBV6-5,TRBJ1-3,.,many,TGTGCCAGCAGTTACTCGCGGCATTTAGGAAACACCATATATTTT,CASSYSRHLGNTIYF
TRBV11-2,TRBJ2-7,TRBD2,.,TGTGCCAGCAGCCTTACCCCGACTAGCGGGAGAACCCTTTTTTACGAGCAGTACTTC,CASSLTPTSGRTLFYEQYF
TRBV28,TRBJ2-2,TRBD2,many,TGTGCCAGCCTTATAGCGGGGCCGAACACCGGGGAGCTGTTTTTT,CASLIAGPNTGELFF
TRBV20-1,TRBJ1-5,.,.,TGCAGTGCTAGCCCCACCGCCGAGCCGCCCCAGCATTTT,CSASPTAEPPQHF
TRBV2,TRBJ2-5,.,few,TGTGCCAGCAGCGGGGGGACAGTAAATGTGGAGACCCAGTACTTC,CASSGGTVNVETQYF
TRBV7-1,TRBJ1-3,.,.,TGTGCCAGCAGCATCAGGGATGGAAACACCATATATTTT,CASSIRDGNTIYF
TRBV29-1,TRBJ1-3,.,.,TGCAGCGTTTATGGCAGTACCTCTGGAAACACCATATATTTT,CSVYGSTSGNTIYF
TRBV19,TRBJ1-3,.,.,TGTGCCTCTGGGGGGGACCACTCTGGAAACACCATATATTTT,CASGGDHSGNTIYF
TRBV19,TRBJ1-5,.,.,TGTGCCAGTAGCGAGGGCCCTCAGCCCCAGCATTTT,CASSEGPQPQHF
TRBV9,TRBJ2-2,.,.,TGTGCGAGCATGGCACAGAACACCGGGGAGCTGTTTTTT,CASMAQNTGELFF
TRBV5-1,TRBJ2-1,TRBD1,once,TGCGCCAGCAGCGGAGCGCTAGTGAGGGACAGTGAGCAGTTCTTC,CASSGALVRDSEQFF
TRBV19,TRBJ2-5,.,many,TGTGCCAGTAAGAACAGGGGGGGAGAGACCCAGTACTTC,CASKNRGGETQYF
TRBV10-3,TRBJ1-2,.,many,TGTGCCATCGGCATAAGACGGGTTGAGGGCTATGGCTACACCTTC,CAIGIRRVEGYGYTF
TRBV6-2/TRBV6-3,TRBJ2-1,.,many,TGTGCCAGCAGGAAGACAGGGAGGGATGAGCAGTTCTTC,CASRKTGRDEQFF
TRBV6-5,TRBJ2-7,.,.,TGTGCCAGCAGTTACTCGGCAGCCAGTATGAACACTGAGCAGTACTTC,CASSYSAASMNTEQYF
TRBV5-1,TRBJ1-6,TRBD1,once,TGCGCCAGCAGCTTATCAGGGGGGTCCTATAATTCACCCCTCCACTTT,CASSLSGGSYNSPLHF
TRBV15,TRBJ1-4,.,few,TGTGCCACCAGCGGATCCTCCCGGGAGAACGAAAAACTGTTTTTT,CATSGSSRENEKLFF
TRBV19,TRBJ1-1,.,.,TGTGCCAGTAGAACTAGGGCAGGGCCTAACACTGAAGCTTTCTTT,CASRTRAGPNTEAFF